This T cell receptor beta chain was recovered during a study of human T cells and chemical hapten exposure (dated by TCRdb to the early 2020s). For the study in its entirety: For sensitization, 2% DPC in acetone was applied to a 2 cm by 2 cm area of upper inner arm skin. In alopecia patients, the study followed how the peripheral blood TCR repertoire changed in vivo over primary and secondary sensitization to diphenylcyclopropenone (DPC), a hapten. Most of the patients in the cohort were female, and the cohort covered alopecia areata with under or over 50% scalp involvement, alopecia totalis and alopecia universalis. Around 30 alopecia patients provided blood for TCR sequencing at one to four time points (pre-sensitization, 2, 6 and 24 weeks). Patch testing was done on the upper back using Finn chambers containing 0.01% DPC, and results were scored after 6 days according to International Contact Dermatitis Research Group standards. Patients additionally received weekly therapeutic DPC doses to the scalp throughout the approximately 25-week study period. Libraries were combined into a pool for sequencing, and differences in TCR yield between samples came mainly from small differences in library volumes within the pool. Patient blood was sampled pre-sensitization (week 0) and at 2, 6 and about 24 weeks after DPC sensitization. Summary of the overall study and its limitations: All patients had alopecia, a presumed autoimmune disease, so their immune response might differ from that of healthy individuals. Patch test score was positively correlated with the number of PT1 expanded TCRs, with significance at thresholds 8, 16 and 32 but not at 4. Expanded TCRs formed significantly more large CDR3 similarity clusters than pre-sensitization or healthy control sets, consistent with antigen-driven responses. Repeated subsampling changed both the strength of the expansion versus patch-test correlation and the threshold at which the correlation became significant. DPC sensitization did not change the number of TCRs with a frequency above 1 in 1000, and there was no evidence of changes in global repertoire structure.

Reading from cysteine to phenylalanine, the CDR3 counts 16 amino acids. The kept DNA is CDR3 alone, 48 bases in frame from the first base. CDR1 SNHLY and CDR2 FYNNEI are derived from the germline V gene. The germline V and J ends show losses of 4 bases and 2 bases respectively, and no gene match explains 7 bases of the junction. This clonotype was found a few times. The target of this receptor is not known. Base qualities are not recorded, but no much larger clone differs from it by a single base. In light of the paper, this sample's time point label describes: patch test 2, 6 weeks after DPC sensitization. The sample's treatment or condition label, decoded: therapeutic diphenylcyclopropenone sensitization with weekly scalp DPC. At every patch-test visit, the blood draw took place before the patch test was put on. To be eligible, patients had to be aged 18 to 70, diagnosed with alopecia and judged suitable for DPC therapy, while pregnant patients were excluded. Total RNA was extracted from unfractionated whole blood that had been collected in Tempus Blood RNA tubes.

Library prep was done by RACE. Sequencing instrument: NextSeq 500. During library preparation, unique molecular identifiers were attached to individual cDNA molecules so that TCRs could be counted in a quantitative, reproducible way. For every blood RNA sample, sequencing covered both the TCR alpha and TCR beta chains. The authors processed their data as follows. The median number of TCRs per sample was approximately 98,000, ranging from about 23,224 to 700,000. The Decombinator software suite was used to annotate V, J and CDR3 in the TCR reads. To make PS versus PT1 abundance plots, every sample was subsampled to the same number of TCRs (28,000). TCRs were defined as expanded if absent before sensitization and observed at least eight times at the 2-week time point. TCRdb reprocessed the public reads (quality trimming at Q25 with fastp, clone calling with MiXCR) and kept in-frame beta chains. Every CDR3 protein is listed once, alongside the most common genes and DNA of its rows. TCRdb's processing, not the study's, gives the V and J calls here. For this sample the table gives around 50,000 distinct CDR3 sequences, of which around 10% were detected only once. The ten biggest clones cover approximately 1.6% of the sample.

Material: whole blood, obtained in connection with sensitization to the hapten diphenylcyclopropenone (DPC). The V and J genes are TRBV2 and TRBJ1-5; the junction holds 8 bases that match TRBD1. The TCR comes from a woman aged 45 to 65 with alopecia areata. Some clones in this sample may be carry-over from other donors' samples. The CDR3 region: CASSGTGGLRNQPQHF. The DNA reads TGTGCCAGCAGTGGAACAGGGGGTCTTCGCAATCAGCCCCAGCATTTT. Full variable domain (CDR3 extended with the reference TRBV2 and TRBJ1-5 proteins): EPEVTQTPSHQVTQMGQEVILRCVPISNHLYFYWYRQILGQKVEFLVSFYNNEISEKSEIFDDQFSVERPDGSNFTLKIRSTKLEDSAMYFCASSGTGGLRNQPQHFGDGTRLSIL.